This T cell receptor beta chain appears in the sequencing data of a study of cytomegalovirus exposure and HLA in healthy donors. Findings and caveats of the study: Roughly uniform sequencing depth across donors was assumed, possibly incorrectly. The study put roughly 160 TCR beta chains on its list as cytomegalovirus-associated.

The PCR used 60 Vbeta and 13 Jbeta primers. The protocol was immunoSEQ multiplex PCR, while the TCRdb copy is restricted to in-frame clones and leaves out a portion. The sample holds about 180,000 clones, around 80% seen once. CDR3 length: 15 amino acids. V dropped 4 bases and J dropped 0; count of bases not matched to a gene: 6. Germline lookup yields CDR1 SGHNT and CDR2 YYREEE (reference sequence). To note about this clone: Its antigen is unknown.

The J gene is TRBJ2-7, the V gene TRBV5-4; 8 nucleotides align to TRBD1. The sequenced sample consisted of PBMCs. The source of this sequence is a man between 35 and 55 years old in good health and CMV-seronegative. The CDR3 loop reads CASSRTGRGSYEQYF. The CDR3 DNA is TGTGCCAGCAGCAGGACAGGGAGAGGCTCCTACGAGCAGTACTTC.